This TCR beta chain was obtained from a study of T cell repertoires in cytomegalovirus infection. Across the study: Public TCR beta signatures indicated both CMV infection and matching HLA type.

MiXCR, applied by TCRdb to the reads, yields one record per CDR3 protein. The sample has some 150,000 distinct CDR3 sequences; 20% to 30% are singletons. The table lists this clonotype with many counts. V lost 1 base to trimming and J lost 4 bases, with 17 bases between them. The CDR3 runs to 17 residues. From germline, CDR1 is MDHEN and CDR2 SYDVKM. This clonotype was sampled from a human donor in good health (CMV status not recorded). Some clones in this sample may be carry-over from other donors' samples. This rearrangement joins TRBV28 to TRBJ1-5, with D possibly being TRBD1 (5 bases). Specimen: PBMCs. CDR3: CASSLYALTAANQPQHF. CDR3 bases: TGTGCCAGCAGTTTATATGCCCTGACAGCCGCAAATCAGCCCCAGCATTTT.